Below are 7 T cell receptor beta chains sequenced from a single sample in a study of blood T cells in healthy people across ages. Combining a sample-barcoded 5' primer with a J-beta primer mix, a second PCR ran for about 6 to 12 cycles. TCRdb reprocessed the 5' RACE reads with MiXCR, giving one entry per CDR3 protein. This table has roughly 680,000 distinct CDR3 sequences, roughly half appearing once. The specimen sequenced was blood. These receptors all stem from a woman at least 80 years old in good health.

V gene TRBV3-1 combines with J gene TRBJ2-7; the D gene is possibly TRBD1 (6 bases). The J call could be wrong; TRBJ2-4 is a better fit for the DNA end. Germline loops: CDR1 LGHDT, CDR2 YNNKEL (reference sequence). The CDR3 has 16 amino acids. CDR3 sequence: CASSQYRRDNWHIQYF. The CDR3 coding sequence is TGTGCCAGCAGCCAATATCGCCGGGACAACTGGCACATTCAGTACTTC.

The chain is built from TRBV12-3 or TRBV12-4 and TRBJ2-1, with 7 bases matching TRBD2. This CDR3 comprises 16 residues. Losses at the gene ends were 2 bases for V and 4 bases for J; bases not matched to a gene: 8. As DNA, the CDR3 is TGTGCCAGCAGTTTATTCGGGGAGGGGATGTACAATGAGCAGTTCTTC. Residues: CASSLFGEGMYNEQFF.

The V and J genes are TRBV29-1 and TRBJ1-2; D perhaps matches TRBD1 (5 bases). The V gene's germline CDR1 is SQVTM and CDR2 ANQGSEA. Trimming left V 4 bases short and J 1 base short, with 7 bases between. This CDR3 is 12 amino acids long. The CDR3 is CSVARGNYGYTF. The CDR3 DNA is TGCAGCGTTGCGAGGGGTAACTATGGCTACACCTTC.

This clonotype showed up just a few times. The rearrangement uses TRBV12-3 or TRBV12-4 and TRBJ2-2; 7 positions agree with TRBD1. After removal of 6 bases from V and 3 bases from J, the junction contained 4 bases not matched to a gene. This CDR3 is built from 14 residues. The CDR3: CASSSGTDTGELFF. The CDR3, as DNA: TGTGCCAGCAGCTCCGGGACAGACACCGGGGAGCTGTTTTTT.

The chain is built from TRBV10-3 and TRBJ1-2; D uncertain. The CDR3 spans 11 residues. Trimming removed 10 bases at V and 8 bases at J, with 14 bases between. Germline V CDR1 and CDR2: ENHRY, SYGVKD. The chain's CDR3 is CATGLPGGYTF. The CDR3 DNA sequence: TGTGCCACGGGCCTACCCGGAGGCTACACCTTC.

The V call is TRBV7-9, the J call TRBJ2-3, with a possible D match to TRBD2 (5 bases). Germline values: CDR1 SEHNR, CDR2 FQNEAQ (reference sequence). This CDR3 contains 14 residues. The V end lost 2 bases, the J end lost 2 bases, and 8 bases lay between the germline ends. The CDR3 loop reads CASSLNGVTDTQYF. The CDR3 bases are TGTGCCAGCAGCTTAAACGGGGTCACAGATACGCAGTATTTT.

This clonotype has only a few counts. V gene TRBV27 combines with J gene TRBJ1-1; D possibly corresponds to TRBD1 (6 bases). Trimming removed 6 bases from V and 2 bases from J, with 19 bases in between. The length of the CDR3 is 16 residues. The V gene's germline CDR1 is MNHEY and CDR2 SMNVEV (reference sequence). The CDR3 reads CASSPTLSGANTEAFF. The CDR3 DNA is TGTGCCAGCAGCCCAACCCTCTCAGGGGCTAACACTGAAGCTTTCTTT.